Here is one T cell receptor beta chain with its context. CDR1 is SNHLY and CDR2 is FYNNEI in the germline V gene. The ends lost 4 bases at V and 3 bases at J; junction bases unmatched: 3. There are 15 residues in the CDR3. This sample was included in a study of control samples from healthy donors and cancer patients. TCRdb keeps only in-frame clones here, not all; method: immunoSEQ multiplex PCR. The repertoire holds tens of thousands of clones, with roughly 87% as singletons. This TCR was recovered from a man between 35 and 55 years old with colorectal cancer. The rearrangement uses TRBV2 and TRBJ2-3; 11 nucleotides align to TRBD2. The specimen sequenced was PBMCs. Here the CDR3 reads CASSGASGRTDTQYF. The CDR3 DNA is TGTGCCAGCAGTGGGGCTAGCGGGAGGACAGATACGCAGTATTTT.